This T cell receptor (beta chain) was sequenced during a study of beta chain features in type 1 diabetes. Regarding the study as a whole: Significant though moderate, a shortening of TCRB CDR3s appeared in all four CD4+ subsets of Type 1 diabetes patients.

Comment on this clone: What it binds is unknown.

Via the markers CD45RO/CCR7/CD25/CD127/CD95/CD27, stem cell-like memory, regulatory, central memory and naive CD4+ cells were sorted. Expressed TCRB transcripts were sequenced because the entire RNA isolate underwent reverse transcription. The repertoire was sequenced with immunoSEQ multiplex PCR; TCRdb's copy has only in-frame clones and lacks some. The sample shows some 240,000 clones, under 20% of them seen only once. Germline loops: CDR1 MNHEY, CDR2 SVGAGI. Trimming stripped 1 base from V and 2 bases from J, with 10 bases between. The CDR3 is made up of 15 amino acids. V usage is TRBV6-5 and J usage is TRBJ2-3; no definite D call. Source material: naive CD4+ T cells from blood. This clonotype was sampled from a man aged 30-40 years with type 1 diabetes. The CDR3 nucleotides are TGTGCCAGCAGTTACTATGGGCCGAACACAGATACGCAGTATTTT. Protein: CASSYYGPNTDTQYF.